This is a list of T cell receptor beta chains from one sample in a study of T cell repertoires in aging, cancer and after chemotherapy. MiXCR was run by TCRdb on the multiplex PCR reads, yielding one entry per CDR3 protein. The profile shows approximately 2,000 distinct CDR3 sequences, around 30% of them singletons. Material for sequencing was blood. These TCRs come from a human donor with a blood cancer. The donor label of this sample is uncertain. CDR3s include the opening cysteine and the closing phenylalanine or tryptophan. Fields, in order: D gene, V gene, J gene, clone size, CDR3 DNA, CDR3 protein. The D gene is left open where the match is weak. Clone size is shown for a subset of rows, as once, few, many or a class of expanded clone.

TRBD2	TRBV4-3	TRBJ2-3	few	TGCGCCAGCAGCCAAGTTGTCCCGGGACTAGCGGGGGGGCCCCCAGATACGCAGTATTTT	CASSQVVPGLAGGPPDTQYF
.	TRBV5-4	TRBJ1-2	.	TGCGCCAGCAGCCTAGGCACCGGGACGGACTATGGCTACACCTTC	CASSLGTGTDYGYTF
.	TRBV29-1	TRBJ1-2	medium-sized	TGCAGCGTTGATGCGGATGGCTACACCTTC	CSVDADGYTF
.	TRBV20-1	TRBJ2-1	.	TGCAGTGCTAGAGATTTGGCCCGGGGCGGAGCCCATGAGCAGTTCTTC	CSARDLARGGAHEQFF
.	TRBV6-2/TRBV6-3	TRBJ2-7	.	TGTGCCAGCAGTTACTCGTACCTCACCTACGAGCAGTACTTC	CASSYSYLTYEQYF
TRBD1	TRBV18	TRBJ2-7	.	TGTGCCAGCTCCGACCGACAGGGGATGCACTACGAGCAGTACTTC	CASSDRQGMHYEQYF
TRBD1	TRBV13	TRBJ1-2	few	TGTGCCAGCAGCTCTGGGACAGGTAGCTATGGCTACACCTTC	CASSSGTGSYGYTF
.	TRBV6-1	TRBJ1-6	.	TGTGCCAGCATAAGGGAGAGCTCCTATAATTCACCCCTCCACTTT	CASIRESSYNSPLHF
.	TRBV27	TRBJ2-3	.	TGTGCCAGCAAGGAGTCGAACCTCGGACAAAATACGCAGTATTTT	CASKESNLGQNTQYF
TRBD1	TRBV5-4	TRBJ1-2	few	TGTGCCAGCAGCTTGGATGGGACAGTCGGGGGCTACACCTTC	CASSLDGTVGGYTF
.	TRBV12-3/TRBV12-4	TRBJ1-2	large	TGTGCCAGCAGTTTTACCGTCTATGGCTACACCTTC	CASSFTVYGYTF
.	TRBV11-3	TRBJ2-7	.	TGTGCCAGCAGCTTAGCAGGGGACCCGACCTACGAGCAGTACTTC	CASSLAGDPTYEQYF
.	TRBV19	TRBJ1-1	few	TGTGCCAGTAGTATAGGAGGGGAGAGTACTGAAGCTTTCTTT	CASSIGGESTEAFF
.	TRBV6-2/TRBV6-3	TRBJ1-2	.	TGTGCCAGCAGTTCGGGTAATCTTGGCTACACCTTC	CASSSGNLGYTF
.	TRBV11-3	TRBJ2-2	medium-sized	TGTGCCAGCAGCCCTGTCCCGGGGAGCGCTGGGACCGGGGAGCTGTTTTTT	CASSPVPGSAGTGELFF
.	TRBV7-2	TRBJ2-3	.	TGTGCCAGCAGATGGGACCCTTCCACAGATACGCAGTATTTT	CASRWDPSTDTQYF
.	TRBV20-1	TRBJ2-7	.	TGCAGTGCAGACGAGCAGTACTTC	CSADEQYF
.	TRBV19	TRBJ2-1	large	TGTGCCAGTACCCTAGGGTTGAACAATGAGCAGTTCTTC	CASTLGLNNEQFF
.	TRBV6-5	TRBJ1-2	few	TGTGCCAGCAGTCAAGGGGTCCGATATGGCTACACCTTC	CASSQGVRYGYTF
.	TRBV5-6	TRBJ2-5	few	TGCGCCAGCAGCTTGGATGGTAGGGGGCAAGAGACCCAGTACTTC	CASSLDGRGQETQYF
.	TRBV19	TRBJ1-4	.	TGTGCCAGTCGGAGACAGCCAAATGAAAAACTGTTTTTT	CASRRQPNEKLFF
.	TRBV5-6	TRBJ1-1	.	TGTGCCAGCGGGGGTACAGCTGCCCGTGTCACTGAAGCTTTCTTT	CASGGTAARVTEAFF
.	TRBV29-1	TRBJ1-4	.	TGCAGCGTTGAAGATGGCGGTGAAAAACAGTTTTTT	CSVEDGGEKQFF
TRBD2	TRBV19	TRBJ2-1	large	TGTGCCAGTAGGCCGTCCAGCGGGAGTCTCAATGAGCAGTTCTTC	CASRPSSGSLNEQFF
.	TRBV6-5	TRBJ1-3	few	TGTGCCAGCAGTTCGGACATGGGCTCTGGAAACACCATATATTTT	CASSSDMGSGNTIYF
.	TRBV6-2/TRBV6-3	TRBJ2-1	.	TGTGCCAGCAAACCGGGGACGGCCTACAATGAGCAGTTCTTC	CASKPGTAYNEQFF
TRBD1	TRBV7-9	TRBJ2-5	.	TGTGCCAGCAGCCCCAGAGACAGGGGGGGAGGAGAGACCCAGTACTTC	CASSPRDRGGGETQYF
TRBD2	TRBV19	TRBJ2-1	.	TGTGCCAGTAGTATAGATCTTTTAATTTTAGCGGGGGGGCTTGGTGAGCAGTTCTTC	CASSIDLLILAGGLGEQFF
TRBD2	TRBV7-9	TRBJ2-5	.	TGTGCCAGCAGAAGCAAGTTTAGCCTAGCGGGGTTTGAGACCCAGTACTTC	CASRSKFSLAGFETQYF
TRBD2	TRBV5-1	TRBJ2-5	.	TGCGCCAGCAGCGCCGGACTAGCGCCCCAAGAGACCCAGTACTTC	CASSAGLAPQETQYF
.	TRBV7-6	TRBJ2-5	few	TGTGCCAGCACCTCTCCCAGGGAAGAGACCCAGTACTTC	CASTSPREETQYF
TRBD2	TRBV11-3	TRBJ2-1	.	TGTGCCAGCAGCTTAGGGTCGGGGGGGCATGAGCAGTTCTTC	CASSLGSGGHEQFF
.	TRBV7-2	TRBJ2-2	.	TGTGCCAGCAGCTTAGATGGGACCGGGGAGCTGTTTTTT	CASSLDGTGELFF
.	TRBV11-3	TRBJ1-1	few	TGTGCCAGCAGCTTTGAGAGGGCGCGGCCGCCTGAAGCTTTCTTT	CASSFERARPPEAFF
.	TRBV6-5	TRBJ2-1	few	TGTGCCAGCAGGCGGGACACCAATGAGCAGTTCTTC	CASRRDTNEQFF
.	TRBV20-1	TRBJ2-1	few	TGCAGTGCTCTATTATCGCGGGGCGAGCGCTACAATGAGCAGTTCTTC	CSALLSRGERYNEQFF
.	TRBV6-2/TRBV6-3	TRBJ2-4	few	TGTGCCAGCACCCTCCGGGGCCTTGGGGCCAAAAACATTCAGTACTTC	CASTLRGLGAKNIQYF
.	TRBV6-5	TRBJ2-7	medium-sized	TGTGCCAGCAGGATTGGGATGATGAGTTCCTACGAGCAGTACTTC	CASRIGMMSSYEQYF
.	TRBV7-6	TRBJ2-5	.	TGTGCCAGCGCCAGAGGGAGACAAGAGACCCAGTACTTC	CASARGRQETQYF
TRBD1	TRBV5-4	TRBJ1-2	.	TGTGCCAGCAGCCAAGAGATAGGGACAGTTAAAAATGGCTACACCTTC	CASSQEIGTVKNGYTF
.	TRBV6-1	TRBJ2-3	.	TGTGCCAGCAGGATCCAGAGCACAGATACGCAGTATTTT	CASRIQSTDTQYF
TRBD1	TRBV13	TRBJ1-6	.	TGTGCCAGCAGCTTTAGACAGGGCCAATCACCCCTCCACTTT	CASSFRQGQSPLHF
TRBD1	TRBV5-3	TRBJ1-1	few	TGTGCCAGAAGCGTACAACAGGGGGCGAAGAACACTGAAGCTTTCTTT	CARSVQQGAKNTEAFF
.	TRBV5-6	TRBJ1-2	.	TGTGCCAGCAGCTTGGCGAAGTCAGGGGTGAGGGGCTACACCTTC	CASSLAKSGVRGYTF
.	TRBV6-2/TRBV6-3	TRBJ2-7	few	TGTGCCAGCAGTTTCGGGGGCTCCTACGAGCAGTACTTC	CASSFGGSYEQYF
TRBD1	TRBV7-6	TRBJ1-5	.	TGTGCCAGCAGCTTGTGGACAGGCCTAAATCAGCCCCAGCATTTT	CASSLWTGLNQPQHF
TRBD1	TRBV19	TRBJ2-7	.	TGTGCCAGTAGTCCCCGACAGGGCACCTACGAGCAGTACTTC	CASSPRQGTYEQYF
.	TRBV6-2/TRBV6-3	TRBJ1-5	.	TGTGCCAGCAGTTCCATGAAAGATCAGCCCCAGCATTTT	CASSSMKDQPQHF
.	TRBV11-3	TRBJ2-5	.	TGTGCCAGCAGCTCCGGGACCGAAGAGACCCAGTACTTC	CASSSGTEETQYF
.	TRBV19	TRBJ2-1	large	TGTGCCAGTAGTACCTCGACTACCCATATCTACAATGAGCAGTTCTTC	CASSTSTTHIYNEQFF
.	TRBV6-4	TRBJ2-7	few	TGTGCCAGCAGTGAATCCGCCGGCTCCTACGAGCAGTACTTC	CASSESAGSYEQYF
.	TRBV28	TRBJ2-1	.	TGTGCCAGCAGCCGCCCCCCATCTCCCACCCACACCAATGAGCAGTTCTTC	CASSRPPSPTHTNEQFF
.	TRBV20-1	TRBJ1-4	.	TGCAGCGCGGGGAATTTTAATGAAAAACTGTTTTTT	CSAGNFNEKLFF
.	TRBV20-1	TRBJ1-4	few	TGCAGTGCTAGTAGGCACGGCAAAAATGAAAAACTGTTTTTT	CSASRHGKNEKLFF
.	TRBV20-1	TRBJ1-6	.	TGCAGTGCGGGGGGCGGGGGACATTCACCCCTCCACTTT	CSAGGGGHSPLHF